Below are 15 T cell receptor beta chains sequenced from a single sample in a study of regulatory T cells in long-lasting Graves disease. Library construction for TCR beta used iRepertoire HTBI primers and Arm-PCR of CDR3 regions. TCRdb ran MiXCR on the multiplex PCR reads and lists one entry per CDR3 protein. This table has around 450,000 distinct CDR3 sequences, about 15% appearing once. Time point noted: newly diagnosed GD, antithyroid drugs for less than 3 months. PBMCs provided the RNA from which the TCR library was made. These same data were also listed under a study on T cells in Graves' hyperthyroidism and ophthalmopathy.

Specimen: peripheral blood mononuclear cells (PBMCs), collected at new diagnosis, from a patient treated with antithyroid drugs. All receptors derive from a woman between 40 and 50 years old with Graves disease.

This clonotype was observed many times. The chain recombines TRBV11-3 with TRBJ2-3, with D possibly TRBD2 on 6 matching bases. The ends were cut back, 2 bases at V and 4 bases at J, with 10 bases in the middle. The CDR3 length is 14 residues. CDR1 is SGHNT, CDR2 YENEEA, per germline. The CDR3 nucleotides read TGTGCCAGCAGCTTAAGGTGGGGGGCAGATACGCAGTATTTT. It specifies CASSLRWGADTQYF.

This clonotype appeared many times. The chain couples TRBV7-8 to TRBJ1-1; the D is unclear. The CDR3 runs to 13 residues. Germline lookup yields CDR1 SGHVS and CDR2 FQNEAQ. V lost 6 bases to trimming and J lost 7 bases, with 15 bases between them. The CDR3 DNA is TGTGCCAGCAGGCAAAGCCCCCCAGGTGAAGCTTTCTTT. Translation gives CASRQSPPGEAFF.

The chain couples TRBV6-1 to TRBJ2-2, with D perhaps assigned TRBD1 or TRBD2 (5 bases each). CDR1 is MNHNS and CDR2 is SASEGT in the germline V gene. Trimming left V 0 bases short and J 5 bases short, with 7 bases between. This CDR3 is built from 14 residues. CDR3 in amino acids: CASSEAWGTGELFF. The CDR3 region has the DNA TGTGCCAGCAGTGAAGCGTGGGGGACCGGGGAGCTGTTTTTT.

At least ten counts were recorded for this clonotype. This sequence joins TRBV20-1 and TRBJ1-1; a possible D gene is TRBD1 (5 bases). Looked up from germline, CDR1 is DFQATT and CDR2 is SNEGSKA (reference sequence). This CDR3 is built from 16 residues. Trimming removed 1 base from V and 0 bases from J, with 15 bases in between. Written as DNA, the CDR3 is TGCAGTGCTAGAGGTTTGGGGGAAGAGGTGAACACTGAAGCTTTCTTT. Translated, it gives CSARGLGEEVNTEAFF.

This clonotype was seen ten or more times. The CDR3: CSVDGGRTTDTQYF. Written as DNA, the CDR3 is TGCAGCGTTGACGGCGGGAGAACCACAGATACGCAGTATTTT. The rearrangement joins TRBV29-1 to TRBJ2-3; 7 nucleotides match TRBD2. In germline, CDR1 is SQVTM, CDR2 ANQGSEA. V dropped 3 bases and J dropped 2; count of bases not matched to a gene: 5. The CDR3 is 14 amino acids.

This clonotype was counted at least ten times. V gene TRBV15 combines with J gene TRBJ2-1, with 7 bases that match TRBD2. The CDR3 consists of 16 residues. J lost 0 bases, V lost 5 bases, and 7 bases had no gene match. Germline-derived CDR1 and CDR2 are LNHNV and YYDKDF (reference sequence). The CDR3: CATSLGGTTSYNEQFF. The CDR3 nucleotides read TGTGCCACCAGCTTAGGTGGGACTACCTCCTACAATGAGCAGTTCTTC.

This clonotype was recorded a few times. This chain joins TRBV9 and TRBJ2-1; 9 nucleotides align to TRBD2. This CDR3 spans 15 amino acids. Germline V gene sequence: CDR1 SGDLS, CDR2 YYNGEE. The V and J ends lost 4 bases and 4 bases, in that order; junction bases with no gene match: 6. CDR3: CASSPRTSEYNEQFF. In nucleotides, the CDR3 is TGTGCCAGCAGCCCCCGGACTAGCGAGTACAATGAGCAGTTCTTC. The full variable domain, in which reference TRBV9 and TRBJ2-1 provide the parts outside the CDR3, is DSGVTQTPKHLITATGQRVTLRCSPRSGDLSVYWYQQSLDQGLQFLIQYYNGEERAKGNILERFSAQQFPDLHSELNLSSLELGDSALYFCASSPRTSEYNEQFFGPGTRLTVL.

This chain uses TRBV20-1 with TRBJ2-1; TRBD2 aligns across 7 bases. Germline lookup yields CDR1 DFQATT and CDR2 SNEGSKA (reference sequence). The CDR3 is 15 residues long. V trimming: 3 bases; J trimming: 6 bases; junction bases outside the gene matches: 11. CDR3 DNA sequence: TGCAGTGCTAGCCCGTTCCTAGCGGACCGCAATGAGCAGTTCTTC. Translation: CSASPFLADRNEQFF.

This clonotype has a count of ten or more. V usage is TRBV7-9 and J usage is TRBJ2-7, with a tentative D call TRBD1 (6 bases). CDR1 is SEHNR, CDR2 FQNEAQ, per germline (reference sequence). The ends were cut back, 2 bases at V and 2 bases at J, with 10 bases in the middle. CDR3 length equals 14 residues. CDR3 DNA sequence: TGTGCCAGCAGCTTAAGGGGGACAACCTACGAGCAGTACTTC. This codes for CASSLRGTTYEQYF.

This clonotype was detected a few times. This chain connects TRBV7-9 to TRBJ1-1; D uncertain. CDR1 and CDR2 (germline): SEHNR, FQNEAQ (reference sequence). The CDR3 has 13 amino acids. V was trimmed by 6 bases and J by 7 bases, leaving 15 bases between them. The CDR3 nucleotides are TGTGCCAGCAGTCCACCCGGCCTCGTTGAAGCTTTCTTT. The encoded protein is CASSPPGLVEAFF.

This clonotype was counted a single time. This chain links TRBV27 with TRBJ1-2, with D possibly TRBD1 on 5 matching bases. V dropped 4 bases and J dropped 4 bases, with 13 bases sitting between them. The CDR3 totals 14 residues. Germline CDR1 and CDR2: MNHEY and SMNVEV (reference sequence). CDR3 nucleotides: TGTGCCAGCAGTTGGAGAGGGGATGCCTATGGCTACACCTTC. Amino acids: CASSWRGDAYGYTF.

Note on this clonotype: One end of the junction is discordant with germline, which a read error may explain. The chain employs TRBV27 and TRBJ2-7, with D tentatively TRBD2 (6 bases). Germline V gene lookup returns CDR1 MNHEY and CDR2 SMNVEV (reference sequence). CDR3 length: 14 amino acids. CDR3 sequence: CASSIAGRRYEQCF. CDR3 sequence (DNA): TGTGCCAGCAGTATCGCGGGACGCCGCTATGAGCAGTGCTTC.

The table lists this clonotype with many counts. The CDR3 is CASSIFSGSETQYF. The CDR3 DNA reads TGTGCCAGTAGTATCTTCTCAGGGTCTGAGACCCAGTACTTC. The chain links TRBV19 to TRBJ2-5; TRBD1 is a possible D gene (5 bases). This CDR3 contains 14 residues. The V end was cut by 3 bases, the J end by 5 bases, with 13 bases between. Germline lookup yields CDR1 LNHDA and CDR2 SQIVND (reference sequence).

This clonotype showed up many times. The chain is built from TRBV6-2 or TRBV6-3 and TRBJ2-7, with D possibly TRBD2 on 5 matching bases. This CDR3 comprises 14 residues. V was cut by 6 bases and J by 3 bases, with 15 bases left in between. The germline V gene has CDR1 MNHEY and CDR2 SVGEGT. In nucleotides, the CDR3 is TGTGCCAGCAGCCAGTCTAGCAGAAACTACGAGCAGTACTTC. Its translation: CASSQSSRNYEQYF.

This clonotype was recorded at least ten times. V gene TRBV30 combines with J gene TRBJ1-1; possibly TRBD1 for D (6 bases). Germline loops: CDR1 GTSNPN, CDR2 SVGIG (reference sequence). Between the trimmed V and J ends, which lost 2 bases and 8 bases, there was a span of 12 bases. The CDR3 covers 12 residues. This chain's CDR3 is CAWSTGHPEAFF. The CDR3 DNA reads as TGTGCCTGGAGTACGGGACATCCAGAAGCTTTCTTT.